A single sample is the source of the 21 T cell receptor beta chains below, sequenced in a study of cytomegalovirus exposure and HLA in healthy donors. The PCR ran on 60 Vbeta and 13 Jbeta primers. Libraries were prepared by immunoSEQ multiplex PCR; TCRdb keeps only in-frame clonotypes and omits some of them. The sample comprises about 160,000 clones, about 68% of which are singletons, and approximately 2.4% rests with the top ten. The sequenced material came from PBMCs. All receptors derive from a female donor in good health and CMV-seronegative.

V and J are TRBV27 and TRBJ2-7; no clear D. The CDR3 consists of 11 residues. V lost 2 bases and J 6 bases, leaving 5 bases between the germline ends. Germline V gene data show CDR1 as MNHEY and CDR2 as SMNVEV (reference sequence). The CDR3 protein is CASSLGPEQYF. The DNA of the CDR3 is TGTGCCAGCAGTTTAGGGCCCGAGCAGTACTTC.

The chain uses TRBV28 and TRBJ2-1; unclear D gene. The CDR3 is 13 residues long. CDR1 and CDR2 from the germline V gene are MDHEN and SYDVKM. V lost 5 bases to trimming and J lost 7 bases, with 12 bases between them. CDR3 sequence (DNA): TGTGCCAGCAGTCCGACTCGTCCGAATGAGCAGTTCTTC. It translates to CASSPTRPNEQFF. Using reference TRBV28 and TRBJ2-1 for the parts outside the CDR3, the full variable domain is DVKVTQSSRYLVKRTGEKVFLECVQDMDHENMFWYRQDPGLGLRLIYFSYDVKMKEKGDIPEGYSVSREKKERFSLILESASTNQTSMYLCASSPTRPNEQFFGPGTRLTVL.

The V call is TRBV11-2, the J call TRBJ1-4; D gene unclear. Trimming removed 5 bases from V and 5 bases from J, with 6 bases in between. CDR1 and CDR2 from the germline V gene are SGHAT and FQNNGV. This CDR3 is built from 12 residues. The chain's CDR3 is CASSLRNEKLFF. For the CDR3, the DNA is TGTGCCAGCAGCCTCCGGAATGAAAAACTGTTTTTT.

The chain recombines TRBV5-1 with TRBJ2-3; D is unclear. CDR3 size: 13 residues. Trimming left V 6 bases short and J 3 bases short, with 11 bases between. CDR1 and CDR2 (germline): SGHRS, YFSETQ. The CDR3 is CASTSPGTDTQYF. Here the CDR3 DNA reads TGCGCCAGCACTTCCCCAGGAACAGATACGCAGTATTTT.

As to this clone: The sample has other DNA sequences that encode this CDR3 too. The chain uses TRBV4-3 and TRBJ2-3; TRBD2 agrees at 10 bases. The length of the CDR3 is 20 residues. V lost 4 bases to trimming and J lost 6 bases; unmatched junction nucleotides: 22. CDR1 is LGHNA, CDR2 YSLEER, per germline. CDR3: CASSPKAASGSRPLTDTQYF. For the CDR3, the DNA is TGCGCCAGCAGCCCAAAAGCGGCTAGCGGGAGCCGCCCTCTGACGGATACGCAGTATTTT.

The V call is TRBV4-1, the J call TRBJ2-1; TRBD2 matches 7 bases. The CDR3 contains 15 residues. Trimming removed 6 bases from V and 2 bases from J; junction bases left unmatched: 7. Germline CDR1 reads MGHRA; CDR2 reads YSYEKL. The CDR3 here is CASSPGLHPYNEQFF. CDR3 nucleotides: TGCGCCAGCAGTCCGGGACTACACCCCTACAATGAGCAGTTCTTC.

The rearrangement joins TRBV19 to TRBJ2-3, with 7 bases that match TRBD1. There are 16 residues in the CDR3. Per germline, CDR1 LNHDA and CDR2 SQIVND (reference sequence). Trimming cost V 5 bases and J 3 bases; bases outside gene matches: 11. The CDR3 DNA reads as TGTGCCAGTAGTCCTCGACAGGGCGGTACGACAGATACGCAGTATTTT. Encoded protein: CASSPRQGGTTDTQYF.

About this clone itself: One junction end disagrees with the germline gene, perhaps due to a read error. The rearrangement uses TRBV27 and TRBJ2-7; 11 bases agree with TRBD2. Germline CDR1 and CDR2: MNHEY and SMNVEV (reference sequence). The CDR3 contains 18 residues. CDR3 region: CASSLSLAGGHPFYEQYF. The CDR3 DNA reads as TGTGCCAGCAGCTTATCCCTAGCGGGGGGCCACCCCTTCTACGAGCAGTACTTC.

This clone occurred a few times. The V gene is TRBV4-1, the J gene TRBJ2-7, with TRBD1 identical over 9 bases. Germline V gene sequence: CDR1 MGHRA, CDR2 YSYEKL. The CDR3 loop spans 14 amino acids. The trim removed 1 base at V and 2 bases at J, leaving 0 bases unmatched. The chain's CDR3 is CASSQGQGAYEQYF. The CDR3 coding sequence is TGCGCCAGCAGCCAAGGACAGGGGGCCTACGAGCAGTACTTC.

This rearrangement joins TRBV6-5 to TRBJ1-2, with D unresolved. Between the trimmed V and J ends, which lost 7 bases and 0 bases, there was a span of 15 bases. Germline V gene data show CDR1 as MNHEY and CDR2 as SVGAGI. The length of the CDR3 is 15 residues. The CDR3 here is CASTQQRRANYGYTF. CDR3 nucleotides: TGTGCCAGCACCCAGCAGCGGAGGGCTAACTATGGCTACACCTTC.

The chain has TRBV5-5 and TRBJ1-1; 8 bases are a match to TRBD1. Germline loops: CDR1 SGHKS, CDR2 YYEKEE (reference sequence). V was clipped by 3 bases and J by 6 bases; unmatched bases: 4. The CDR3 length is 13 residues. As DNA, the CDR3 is TGTGCCAGCAGCTGGGGACAGGACGCTGAAGCTTTCTTT. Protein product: CASSWGQDAEAFF.

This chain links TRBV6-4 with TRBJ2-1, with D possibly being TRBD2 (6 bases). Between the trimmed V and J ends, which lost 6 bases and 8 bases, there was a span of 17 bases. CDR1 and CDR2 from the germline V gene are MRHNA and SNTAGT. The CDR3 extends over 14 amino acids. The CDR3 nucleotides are TGTGCCAGCAGCCCCACCGGGGGAAGGGATGAGCAGTTCTTC. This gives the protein CASSPTGGRDEQFF.

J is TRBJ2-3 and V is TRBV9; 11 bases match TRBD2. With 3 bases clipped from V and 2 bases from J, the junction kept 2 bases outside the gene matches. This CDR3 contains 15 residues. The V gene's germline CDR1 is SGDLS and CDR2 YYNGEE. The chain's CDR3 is CASSATSGTTDTQYF. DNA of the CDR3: TGTGCCAGCAGCGCGACTAGCGGGACCACAGATACGCAGTATTTT.

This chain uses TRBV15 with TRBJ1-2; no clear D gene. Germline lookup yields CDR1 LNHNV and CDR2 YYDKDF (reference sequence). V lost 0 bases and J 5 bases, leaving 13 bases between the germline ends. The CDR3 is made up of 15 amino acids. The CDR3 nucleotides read TGTGCCACCAGCAGAGATCGGGGAATTGGATATGGCTACACCTTC. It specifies CATSRDRGIGYGYTF.

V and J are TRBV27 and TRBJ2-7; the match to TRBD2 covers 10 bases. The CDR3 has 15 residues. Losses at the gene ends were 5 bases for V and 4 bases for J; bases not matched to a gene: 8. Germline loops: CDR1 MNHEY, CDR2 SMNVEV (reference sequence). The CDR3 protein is CASSPSGSVSYEQYF. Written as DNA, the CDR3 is TGTGCCAGCAGTCCTAGCGGGAGTGTCTCTTACGAGCAGTACTTC.

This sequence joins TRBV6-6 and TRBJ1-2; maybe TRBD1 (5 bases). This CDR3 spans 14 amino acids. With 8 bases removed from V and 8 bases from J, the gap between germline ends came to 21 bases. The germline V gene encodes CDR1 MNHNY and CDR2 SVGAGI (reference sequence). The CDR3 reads CASFDGGVVRGYTF. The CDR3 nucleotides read TGTGCCAGCTTCGACGGGGGGGTGGTCCGCGGCTACACCTTC.

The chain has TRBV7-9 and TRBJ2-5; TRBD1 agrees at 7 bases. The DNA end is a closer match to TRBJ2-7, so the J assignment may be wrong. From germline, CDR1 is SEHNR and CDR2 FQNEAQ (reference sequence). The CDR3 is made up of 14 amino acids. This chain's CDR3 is CASSWDSLLYEQYF. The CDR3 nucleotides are TGTGCCAGCAGCTGGGACAGCCTCCTCTACGAGCAGTACTTC.

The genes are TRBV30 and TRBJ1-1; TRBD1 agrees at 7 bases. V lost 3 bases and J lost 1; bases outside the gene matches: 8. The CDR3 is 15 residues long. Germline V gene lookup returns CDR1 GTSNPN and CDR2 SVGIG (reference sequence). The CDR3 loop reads CAWRTRGQKNTEAFF. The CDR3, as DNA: TGTGCCTGGAGGACGAGGGGGCAAAAGAACACTGAAGCTTTCTTT. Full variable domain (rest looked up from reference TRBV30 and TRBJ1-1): SQTIHQWPATLVQPVGSPLSLECTVEGTSNPNLYWYRQAAGRGLQLLFYSVGIGQISSEVPQNLSASRPQDRQFILSSKKLLLSDSGFYLCAWRTRGQKNTEAFFGQGTRLTVV.

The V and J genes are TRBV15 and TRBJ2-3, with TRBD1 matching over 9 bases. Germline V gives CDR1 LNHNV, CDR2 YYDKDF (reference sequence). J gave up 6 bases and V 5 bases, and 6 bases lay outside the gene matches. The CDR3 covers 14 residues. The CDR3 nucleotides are TGTGCCACCAGCGGGGGACAGGGTAGCGATACGCAGTATTTT. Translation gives CATSGGQGSDTQYF.

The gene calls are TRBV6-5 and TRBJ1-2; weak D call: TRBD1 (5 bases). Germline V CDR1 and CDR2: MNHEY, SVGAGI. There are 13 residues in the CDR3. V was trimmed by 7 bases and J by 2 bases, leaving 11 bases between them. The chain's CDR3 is CASTEPGNYGYTF. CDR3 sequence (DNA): TGTGCCAGCACCGAACCAGGGAACTATGGCTACACCTTC.

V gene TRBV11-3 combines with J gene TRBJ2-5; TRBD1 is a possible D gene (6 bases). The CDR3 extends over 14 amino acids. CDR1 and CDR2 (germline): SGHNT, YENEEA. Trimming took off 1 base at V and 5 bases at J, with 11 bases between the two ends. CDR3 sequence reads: CASSLGQGYETQYF. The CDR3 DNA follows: TGTGCCAGCAGCTTAGGGCAGGGGTATGAGACCCAGTACTTC.